A selection of T cell receptor beta chains follows, all from one sample in a study of blood T cell repertoires in COVID-19. Here immunoSEQ multiplex PCR was the method, and the copy in TCRdb shows in-frame clones only, minus some. Here the sample spans approximately 70,000 clones, 82% being singletons. Sequencing input: peripheral blood. The receptors stem from an elderly woman with acute or convalescent COVID-19. The CDR3 runs from the conserved cysteine through the conserved F or W. The order of the fields is clone size, D gene, J gene, V gene, CDR3 protein, CDR3 DNA. The D gene is left open where the match is weak. Some rows mark clone size as missing; the rest say once, few, many or name a class of expanded clone.

clone_size: -; d_call: -; j_call: TRBJ2-3; v_call: TRBV10-2; cdr3_aa: CASSESLRELPSTDTQYF; cdr3_nt: TGCGCCAGCAGTGAGTCGTTGCGGGAACTCCCTAGCACAGATACGCAGTATTTT
clone_size: -; d_call: TRBD2; j_call: TRBJ2-5; v_call: TRBV25-1; cdr3_aa: CASSEGLAGGETQYF; cdr3_nt: TGTGCCAGCAGTGAAGGACTAGCGGGAGGAGAGACCCAGTACTTC
clone_size: -; d_call: TRBD1; j_call: TRBJ2-1; v_call: TRBV27; cdr3_aa: CATLPGQGYNEQFF; cdr3_nt: TGTGCCACTCTACCGGGACAGGGCTACAATGAGCAGTTCTTC
clone_size: once; d_call: TRBD2; j_call: TRBJ2-7; v_call: TRBV2; cdr3_aa: CASTALAGFIDF; cdr3_nt: TGTGCCAGCACAGCGCTAGCGGGGTTCATCGACTTC
clone_size: -; d_call: -; j_call: TRBJ1-5; v_call: TRBV7-9; cdr3_aa: CASSHQGYNQPQHF; cdr3_nt: TGTGCCAGCAGCCATCAGGGGTACAATCAGCCCCAGCATTTT
clone_size: -; d_call: TRBD1; j_call: TRBJ1-1; v_call: TRBV10-3; cdr3_aa: CAISESPGGFTEAFF; cdr3_nt: TGTGCCATCAGTGAGTCGCCAGGGGGATTCACTGAAGCTTTCTTT
clone_size: -; d_call: -; j_call: TRBJ1-6; v_call: TRBV7-2; cdr3_aa: CASSLQGPARDSPLHF; cdr3_nt: TGTGCCAGCAGCTTACAGGGGCCAGCCAGGGATTCACCCCTCCACTTT
clone_size: -; d_call: -; j_call: TRBJ2-2; v_call: TRBV15; cdr3_aa: CATSRDPFPLSGELFF; cdr3_nt: TGTGCCACCAGCAGAGATCCCTTTCCCCTCTCCGGGGAGCTGTTTTTT
clone_size: few; d_call: -; j_call: TRBJ1-1; v_call: TRBV30; cdr3_aa: CAWSVLLRRGARTEAFF; cdr3_nt: TGTGCCTGGAGTGTATTGCTTCGTCGGGGGGCGCGCACTGAAGCTTTCTTT
clone_size: -; d_call: -; j_call: TRBJ1-6; v_call: TRBV7-2; cdr3_aa: CASSFPRGVHSPLHF; cdr3_nt: TGTGCCAGCAGCTTCCCCCGCGGGGTACATTCACCCCTCCACTTT
clone_size: -; d_call: TRBD1; j_call: TRBJ2-2; v_call: TRBV6-5; cdr3_aa: CASSLTGGGGTGELFF; cdr3_nt: TGTGCCAGCAGTTTGACAGGGGGCGGAGGCACCGGGGAGCTGTTTTTT
clone_size: -; d_call: -; j_call: TRBJ2-7; v_call: TRBV28; cdr3_aa: CASSPPTALYEQYF; cdr3_nt: TGTGCCAGCAGTCCCCCGACAGCCCTCTACGAGCAGTACTTC
clone_size: -; d_call: TRBD1; j_call: TRBJ1-2; v_call: TRBV29-1; cdr3_aa: CSGHVPGQGNYGYTF; cdr3_nt: TGCAGCGGACATGTCCCGGGACAGGGGAACTATGGCTACACCTTC
clone_size: -; d_call: TRBD2; j_call: TRBJ2-3; v_call: TRBV12-5; cdr3_aa: CASGFGTSGRSSTDTQYF; cdr3_nt: TGTGCTAGTGGTTTCGGGACTAGCGGGAGGTCTAGCACAGATACGCAGTATTTT
clone_size: -; d_call: TRBD1; j_call: TRBJ2-6; v_call: TRBV18; cdr3_aa: CASSPVYRGRGKGISGANVLTF; cdr3_nt: TGTGCCAGCTCACCAGTCTACAGGGGGCGAGGTAAAGGCATCTCTGGGGCCAACGTCCTGACTTTC
clone_size: -; d_call: -; j_call: TRBJ1-1; v_call: TRBV10-1; cdr3_aa: CASSTGLSTEAFF; cdr3_nt: TGCGCCAGCAGTACAGGGTTGAGCACTGAAGCTTTCTTT
clone_size: many; d_call: -; j_call: TRBJ2-5; v_call: TRBV9; cdr3_aa: CASSVAMRVQETQYF; cdr3_nt: TGTGCCAGCAGCGTAGCTATGAGGGTTCAAGAGACCCAGTACTTC
clone_size: -; d_call: TRBD1; j_call: TRBJ1-1; v_call: TRBV30; cdr3_aa: CACTGEGRNTEAFF; cdr3_nt: TGTGCCTGTACAGGGGAAGGGAGGAACACTGAAGCTTTCTTT
clone_size: -; d_call: -; j_call: TRBJ1-2; v_call: TRBV12-3/TRBV12-4; cdr3_aa: CASSLGEGYTF; cdr3_nt: TGTGCCAGCAGTTTAGGGGAGGGCTACACCTTC
clone_size: once; d_call: TRBD1; j_call: TRBJ1-1; v_call: TRBV28; cdr3_aa: CASSLWNQGGIEAFF; cdr3_nt: TGTGCCAGCAGTTTATGGAATCAGGGGGGAATTGAAGCTTTCTTT
clone_size: -; d_call: TRBD1; j_call: TRBJ2-1; v_call: TRBV27; cdr3_aa: CASSLGTGPYNEQFF; cdr3_nt: TGTGCCAGCAGTTTAGGGACAGGGCCCTACAATGAGCAGTTCTTC
clone_size: -; d_call: TRBD1; j_call: TRBJ1-1; v_call: TRBV6-5; cdr3_aa: CASRHRQGINTEAFF; cdr3_nt: TGTGCCAGCAGACACCGACAGGGGATAAACACTGAAGCTTTCTTT
clone_size: -; d_call: TRBD2; j_call: TRBJ2-6; v_call: TRBV5-8; cdr3_aa: CASSQLAGRSGANVLTF; cdr3_nt: TGTGCCAGCAGCCAACTAGCGGGACGCTCTGGGGCCAACGTCCTGACTTTC
clone_size: -; d_call: -; j_call: TRBJ2-2; v_call: TRBV4-2; cdr3_aa: CASSLGQNTGELFF; cdr3_nt: TGTGCCAGCAGCCTTGGACAGAACACCGGGGAGCTGTTTTTT
clone_size: -; d_call: -; j_call: TRBJ1-2; v_call: TRBV3-1/TRBV3-2; cdr3_aa: CASSQDRDSYGYTF; cdr3_nt: TGTGCCAGCAGCCAAGACAGGGATTCCTATGGCTACACCTTC
clone_size: -; d_call: -; j_call: TRBJ1-5; v_call: TRBV21-1; cdr3_aa: CASSNLDRVDQPQHF; cdr3_nt: TGTGCCAGCAGCAATTTGGACAGGGTGGATCAGCCCCAGCATTTT
clone_size: -; d_call: -; j_call: TRBJ2-3; v_call: TRBV6-5; cdr3_aa: CASSWTVSSTDTQYF; cdr3_nt: TGTGCCAGCAGTTGGACAGTTTCTAGCACAGATACGCAGTATTTT
clone_size: -; d_call: -; j_call: TRBJ2-4; v_call: TRBV11-2; cdr3_aa: CASSIRALAKNIQYF; cdr3_nt: TGTGCCAGCAGCATCAGGGCCTTAGCCAAAAACATTCAGTACTTC
clone_size: few; d_call: -; j_call: TRBJ2-2; v_call: TRBV6-2/TRBV6-3; cdr3_aa: CASSSGGFGTGELFF; cdr3_nt: TGTGCCAGCAGTAGCGGCGGCTTCGGCACCGGGGAGCTGTTTTTT
clone_size: once; d_call: -; j_call: TRBJ2-7; v_call: TRBV4-3; cdr3_aa: CASSQGPGGYEQYF; cdr3_nt: TGCGCCAGCAGCCAAGGGCCAGGGGGGTACGAGCAGTACTTC
clone_size: -; d_call: TRBD1; j_call: TRBJ1-5; v_call: TRBV6-5; cdr3_aa: CASRGDSSNQPQHF; cdr3_nt: TGTGCCAGCAGGGGGGACAGTAGCAATCAGCCCCAGCATTTT
clone_size: -; d_call: TRBD1; j_call: TRBJ1-2; v_call: TRBV28; cdr3_aa: CASSETGFYGYTF; cdr3_nt: TGTGCCAGCAGTGAGACAGGGTTCTATGGCTACACCTTC
clone_size: few; d_call: -; j_call: TRBJ1-5; v_call: TRBV7-9; cdr3_aa: CASSLTTEPQHF; cdr3_nt: TGTGCCAGCAGCTTAACGACAGAGCCCCAGCATTTT
clone_size: -; d_call: TRBD2; j_call: TRBJ2-1; v_call: TRBV11-2; cdr3_aa: CASSLKPAGGSAEQFF; cdr3_nt: TGTGCCAGCAGCTTAAAACCAGCGGGAGGGTCAGCTGAGCAGTTCTTC
clone_size: -; d_call: -; j_call: TRBJ1-1; v_call: TRBV6-5; cdr3_aa: CASTPSGGGDEAFF; cdr3_nt: TGTGCCAGCACTCCTTCGGGTGGGGGCGATGAAGCTTTCTTT
clone_size: -; d_call: -; j_call: TRBJ2-7; v_call: TRBV19; cdr3_aa: CASSIGGGGSYEQYF; cdr3_nt: TGTGCCAGTAGTATTGGGGGAGGGGGCTCCTACGAGCAGTACTTC
clone_size: -; d_call: -; j_call: TRBJ1-1; v_call: TRBV6-5; cdr3_aa: CASRGALGSVTEAFF; cdr3_nt: TGTGCCAGCAGGGGGGCGTTAGGCAGCGTCACTGAAGCTTTCTTT
clone_size: -; d_call: TRBD1; j_call: TRBJ2-2; v_call: TRBV6-2/TRBV6-3; cdr3_aa: CASSYVPGQGARTGELFF; cdr3_nt: TGTGCCAGCAGTTACGTCCCCGGACAGGGGGCGCGTACCGGGGAGCTGTTTTTT
clone_size: -; d_call: TRBD1; j_call: TRBJ2-7; v_call: TRBV11-2; cdr3_aa: CASSHLKRQGKTYEQYF; cdr3_nt: TGTGCCAGCAGCCACCTTAAAAGACAGGGGAAGACCTACGAGCAGTACTTC
clone_size: -; d_call: TRBD2; j_call: TRBJ2-2; v_call: TRBV5-1; cdr3_aa: CASSPSGRGTGELFF; cdr3_nt: TGCGCCAGCAGCCCTAGCGGGAGAGGTACCGGGGAGCTGTTTTTT
clone_size: -; d_call: -; j_call: TRBJ2-7; v_call: TRBV27; cdr3_aa: CASSFRGRDNEQYF; cdr3_nt: TGTGCCAGCAGTTTCCGAGGGAGGGACAACGAGCAGTACTTC
clone_size: -; d_call: -; j_call: TRBJ2-7; v_call: TRBV5-1; cdr3_aa: CASSLASSYEQYF; cdr3_nt: TGCGCCAGCAGCTTAGCTAGCTCCTACGAGCAGTACTTC
clone_size: -; d_call: TRBD1; j_call: TRBJ1-6; v_call: TRBV28; cdr3_aa: CASSLSGQGNSPLHF; cdr3_nt: TGTGCCAGCAGTTTATCGGGACAGGGAAATTCACCCCTCCACTTT
clone_size: once; d_call: -; j_call: TRBJ2-1; v_call: TRBV7-9; cdr3_aa: CASSQAGEQFF; cdr3_nt: TGTGCCAGCAGCCAGGCTGGGGAGCAGTTCTTC
clone_size: -; d_call: -; j_call: TRBJ1-5; v_call: TRBV28; cdr3_aa: CASSSPLTGYNQPQHF; cdr3_nt: TGTGCCAGCAGTTCCCCCCTGACAGGCTACAATCAGCCCCAGCATTTT
clone_size: -; d_call: -; j_call: TRBJ2-2; v_call: TRBV7-8; cdr3_aa: CASSLLRVLSGELFF; cdr3_nt: TGTGCCAGCAGCTTACTCAGGGTATTATCCGGGGAGCTGTTTTTT
clone_size: -; d_call: -; j_call: TRBJ1-1; v_call: TRBV6-5; cdr3_aa: CASSYGGEAFF; cdr3_nt: TGTGCCAGCAGTTACGGCGGTGAAGCTTTCTTT
clone_size: -; d_call: -; j_call: TRBJ2-3; v_call: TRBV21-1; cdr3_aa: CASSSPPGQGAGDTQYF; cdr3_nt: TGTGCCAGCAGCAGCCCCCCGGGACAGGGGGCGGGAGATACGCAGTATTTT
clone_size: -; d_call: -; j_call: TRBJ2-3; v_call: TRBV5-1; cdr3_aa: CASSLEGQGTDTQYF; cdr3_nt: TGCGCCAGCAGCTTGGAAGGCCAGGGAACAGATACGCAGTATTTT
clone_size: few; d_call: -; j_call: TRBJ1-3; v_call: TRBV7-9; cdr3_aa: CASSREPGNTIYF; cdr3_nt: TGTGCCAGCAGCCGGGAGCCGGGGAACACCATATATTTT
clone_size: -; d_call: TRBD1; j_call: TRBJ2-2; v_call: TRBV5-1; cdr3_aa: CASSLTDRGYTGELFF; cdr3_nt: TGCGCCAGCAGCCTTACCGACAGGGGGTATACCGGGGAGCTGTTTTTT
clone_size: few; d_call: TRBD2; j_call: TRBJ2-1; v_call: TRBV5-4; cdr3_aa: CASSLASGRANEQFF; cdr3_nt: TGTGCCAGCAGCTTGGCTAGCGGGAGGGCCAATGAGCAGTTCTTC
clone_size: once; d_call: -; j_call: TRBJ1-2; v_call: TRBV9; cdr3_aa: CASSVGTDYGYTF; cdr3_nt: TGTGCCAGCAGCGTAGGGACAGACTATGGCTACACCTTC
clone_size: -; d_call: -; j_call: TRBJ1-4; v_call: TRBV9; cdr3_aa: CASTPSGNPFRNEKLFF; cdr3_nt: TGTGCCAGCACCCCTAGTGGAAATCCCTTTAGGAATGAAAAACTGTTTTTT
clone_size: -; d_call: TRBD2; j_call: TRBJ2-7; v_call: TRBV5-1; cdr3_aa: CASSDLGGMNEQYF; cdr3_nt: TGCGCCAGCAGCGACCTGGGGGGGATGAACGAGCAGTACTTC
clone_size: -; d_call: -; j_call: TRBJ1-1; v_call: TRBV25-1; cdr3_aa: CASRELGPEAFF; cdr3_nt: TGTGCCAGCAGAGAGTTGGGGCCTGAAGCTTTCTTT